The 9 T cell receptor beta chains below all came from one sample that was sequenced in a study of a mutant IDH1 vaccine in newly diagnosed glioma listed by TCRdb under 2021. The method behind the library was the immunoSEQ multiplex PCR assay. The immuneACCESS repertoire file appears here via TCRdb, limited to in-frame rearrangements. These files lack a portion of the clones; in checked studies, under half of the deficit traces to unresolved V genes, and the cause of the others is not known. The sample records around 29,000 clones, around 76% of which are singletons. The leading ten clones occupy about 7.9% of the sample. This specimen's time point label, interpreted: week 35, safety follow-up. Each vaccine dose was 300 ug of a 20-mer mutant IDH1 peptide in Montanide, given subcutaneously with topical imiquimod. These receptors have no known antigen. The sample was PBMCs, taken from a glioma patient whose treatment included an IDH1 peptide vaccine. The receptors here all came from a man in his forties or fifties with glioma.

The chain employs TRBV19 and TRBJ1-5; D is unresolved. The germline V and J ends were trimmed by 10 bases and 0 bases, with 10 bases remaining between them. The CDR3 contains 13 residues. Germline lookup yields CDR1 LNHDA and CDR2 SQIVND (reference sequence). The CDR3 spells CAISRDSNQPQHF. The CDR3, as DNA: TGTGCCATTTCACGGGATAGCAATCAGCCCCAGCATTTT.

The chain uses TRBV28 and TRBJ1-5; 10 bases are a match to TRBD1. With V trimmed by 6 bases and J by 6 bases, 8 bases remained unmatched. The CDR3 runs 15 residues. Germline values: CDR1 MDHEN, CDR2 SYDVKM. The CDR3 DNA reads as TGTGCCAGCAGCCTTGGGGGGACAGGGGTTCAGCCCCAGCATTTT. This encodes CASSLGGTGVQPQHF.

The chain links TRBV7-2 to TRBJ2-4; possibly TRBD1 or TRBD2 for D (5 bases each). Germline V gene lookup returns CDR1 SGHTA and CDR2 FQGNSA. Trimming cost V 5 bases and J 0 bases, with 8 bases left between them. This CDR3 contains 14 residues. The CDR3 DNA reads TGTGCCAGCAGCGCAGGGACAGCCAAAAACATTCAGTACTTC. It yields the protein CASSAGTAKNIQYF.

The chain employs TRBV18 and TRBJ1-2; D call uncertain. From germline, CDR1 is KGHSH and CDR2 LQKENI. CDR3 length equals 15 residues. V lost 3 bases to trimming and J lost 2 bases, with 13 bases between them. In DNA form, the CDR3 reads TGTGCCAGCTCACCCCAGGAGTCTCTCAACTATGGCTACACCTTC. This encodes CASSPQESLNYGYTF.

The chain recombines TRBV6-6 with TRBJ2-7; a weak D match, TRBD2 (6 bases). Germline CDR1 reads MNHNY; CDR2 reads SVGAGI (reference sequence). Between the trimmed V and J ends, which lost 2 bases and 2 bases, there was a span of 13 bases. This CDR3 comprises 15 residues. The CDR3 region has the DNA TGTGCCAGCAGTTACACCCGGGACTTAGCCTACGAGCAGTACTTC. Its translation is CASSYTRDLAYEQYF.

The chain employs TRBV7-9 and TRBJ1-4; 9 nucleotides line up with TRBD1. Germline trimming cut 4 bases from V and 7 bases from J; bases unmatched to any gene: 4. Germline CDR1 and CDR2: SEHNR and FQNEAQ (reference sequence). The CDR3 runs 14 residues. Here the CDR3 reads CASSSTGGSEKLFF. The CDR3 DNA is TGTGCCAGCAGCTCTACAGGGGGCTCTGAAAAACTGTTTTTT.

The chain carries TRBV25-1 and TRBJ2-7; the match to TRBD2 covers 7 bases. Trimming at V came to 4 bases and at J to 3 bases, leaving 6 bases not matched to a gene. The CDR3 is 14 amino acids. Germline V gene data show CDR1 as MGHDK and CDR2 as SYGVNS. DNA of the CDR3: TGTGCCAGCAGTGCCTCCGGGAGGCTCTACGAGCAGTACTTC. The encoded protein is CASSASGRLYEQYF.

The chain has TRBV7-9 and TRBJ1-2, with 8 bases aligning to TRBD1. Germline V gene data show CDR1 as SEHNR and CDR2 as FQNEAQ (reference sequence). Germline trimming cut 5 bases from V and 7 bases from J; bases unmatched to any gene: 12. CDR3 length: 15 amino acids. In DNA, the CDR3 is TGTGCCAGCAGCCCGCCAAATCCAGGGGGCAGTGGCTACACCTTC. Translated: CASSPPNPGGSGYTF. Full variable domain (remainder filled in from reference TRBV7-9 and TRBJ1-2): DTGVSQNPRHKITKRGQNVTFRCDPISEHNRLYWYRQTLGQGPEFLTYFQNEAQLEKSRLLSDRFSAERPKGSFSTLEIQRTEQGDSAMYLCASSPPNPGGSGYTFGSGTRLTVV.

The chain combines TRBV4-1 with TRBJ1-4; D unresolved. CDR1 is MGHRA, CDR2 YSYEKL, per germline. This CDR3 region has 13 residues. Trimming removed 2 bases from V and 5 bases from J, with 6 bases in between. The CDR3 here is CASSQFMNEKLFF. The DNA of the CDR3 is TGCGCCAGCAGCCAATTTATGAATGAAAAACTGTTTTTT.